These 8 T cell receptor beta chains were sequenced from one sample in a study of cytotoxic CD8 clonotypes in ibrutinib-treated CLL. Profiled with immunoSEQ multiplex PCR; TCRdb holds only in-frame clones, not every one. This sample has approximately 200,000 clones, with roughly 72% found just once. The input for sequencing was PBMCs, taken after 24 months of ibrutinib treatment. These receptors all stem from a human donor with chronic lymphocytic leukemia.

The chain is built from TRBV9 and TRBJ2-2, with 12 bases that match TRBD2. V gave up 0 bases and J gave up 3 bases; unmatched junction bases: 12. The CDR3 covers 20 residues. Germline loops: CDR1 SGDLS, CDR2 YYNGEE. CDR3 residues: CASSVVQRTTSGRDTGELFF. CDR3 DNA sequence: TGTGCCAGCAGCGTAGTTCAGAGGACGACTAGCGGGAGAGACACCGGGGAGCTGTTTTTT.

The rearrangement joins TRBV6-1 to TRBJ1-2; D not resolved. V lost 5 bases, J lost 3 bases, and 16 bases lay in between. The CDR3 has 15 residues. Germline V gives CDR1 MNHNS, CDR2 SASEGT. The CDR3 sequence: CASSSTRSHYYGYTF. As DNA, the CDR3 is TGTGCCAGCAGTTCGACAAGATCCCATTACTATGGCTACACCTTC.

The rearrangement uses TRBV9 and TRBJ2-1; a weak D match, TRBD1 (6 bases). From germline, CDR1 is SGDLS and CDR2 YYNGEE. Trimming stripped 4 bases from V and 0 bases from J, with 11 bases between. There are 15 residues in the CDR3. CDR3: CASSNRASSYNEQFF. The CDR3 coding sequence is TGTGCCAGCAGCAACAGGGCCAGCTCCTACAATGAGCAGTTCTTC.

The rearrangement links TRBV13 to TRBJ2-5; the match to TRBD2 covers 13 bases. The length of the CDR3 is 17 residues. Germline CDR1 PRHDT, CDR2 FYEKMQ (reference sequence). V shed 5 bases, J shed 1 base, and the junction held 7 bases outside the gene matches. DNA for the CDR3: TGTGCCAGCAGCGCATGGACTAGCGGGAGCTTCCAAGAGACCCAGTACTTC. It encodes CASSAWTSGSFQETQYF.

The J gene is TRBJ2-5, the V gene TRBV5-6, with D maybe TRBD2 (6 bases). The CDR3 covers 13 residues. Trimming took 6 bases from V and 2 from J, leaving 11 bases between them. The V gene's germline CDR1 is SGHDT and CDR2 YYEEEE. Here the CDR3 DNA reads TGTGCCAGCACTAGCGCCGATCAAGAGACCCAGTACTTC. It encodes CASTSADQETQYF.

The J gene is TRBJ1-1, the V gene TRBV6-5; D is unclear. Per the germline V gene, CDR1 is MNHEY and CDR2 is SVGAGI. V was cut by 0 bases and J by 6 bases, with 17 bases left in between. The CDR3 is 16 residues long. CDR3 coding DNA: TGTGCCAGCAGTTACTCTACCCAGGTCCTCGAATCTGAAGCTTTCTTT. Its protein is CASSYSTQVLESEAFF.

The chain carries TRBV4-2 and TRBJ2-7; no reliable D call. Looked up from germline, CDR1 is LGHNA and CDR2 is YNFKEQ. The CDR3 totals 16 residues. V was trimmed by 0 bases and J by 0 bases, leaving 12 bases between them. The CDR3 coding sequence is TGTGCCAGCAGCCAAGATGATCCTCCCATCTCCTACGAGCAGTACTTC. Protein product: CASSQDDPPISYEQYF.

This chain connects TRBV4-1 to TRBJ2-1; TRBD2 matches at 7 bases. Trimming at V came to 6 bases and at J to 5 bases, leaving 10 bases not matched to a gene. The CDR3 runs 15 residues. CDR1 MGHRA and CDR2 YSYEKL come from the germline V gene. For the CDR3, the DNA is TGCGCCAGCAGAGCAGCGGGATGGGGTGACAATGAGCAGTTCTTC. Translation gives CASRAAGWGDNEQFF.